Given below is one T cell receptor beta chain in context. This record belongs to a study of neoadjuvant anti-PD-1 for oral cavity cancer. The germline V and J ends were trimmed by 2 bases and 3 bases, with 17 bases remaining between them. Germline-derived CDR1 and CDR2 are SGHTS and YDEGEE. This CDR3 has 16 residues. The data were produced by immunoSEQ multiplex PCR, yet TCRdb's version contains in-frame clones alone and is incomplete. The table lists some 61,000 clones, approximately 81% of them singletons, with less than 4% in the top ten. The time point here: after neoadjuvant nivolumab, at surgical resection.

The TCR sequence derives from a person aged 35-79 years with oral cavity squamous cell carcinoma. The sample here was PBMCs, taken after nivolumab (anti-PD-1) treatment. J is TRBJ1-1 and V is TRBV5-8; D might be TRBD1 (5 bases). CDR3 nucleotides: TGTGCCAGCAGCTTCCCAGGGCTAGCCTGGGACACTGAAGCTTTCTTT. Translated, it gives CASSFPGLAWDTEAFF.